These T cell receptor beta chains were read from a single sample in a study of blood T cell repertoires in COVID-19. Here immunoSEQ multiplex PCR was the method, and the copy in TCRdb shows in-frame clones only, minus some. The sample shows hundreds of thousands of clones, around 90% of them seen only once. Sample: peripheral blood. The receptor set was obtained from a woman under 30 with acute or convalescent COVID-19. Both conserved end residues are part of each CDR3. A D gene is named only where the DNA matches it firmly. Rows give clone size only sometimes, using once, few, many, or a class for an expanded clone.

V gene: TRBV12-5
clone size: few
J gene: TRBJ1-1
D gene: TRBD1
CDR3 protein: CASGSGQGVAEAFF
CDR3 DNA: TGTGCTAGTGGTTCGGGACAGGGAGTCGCTGAAGCTTTCTTT

V gene: TRBV2
clone size: NA
J gene: TRBJ1-6
D gene: NA
CDR3 protein: CASRFGRYSPLHF
CDR3 DNA: TGTGCCAGCAGGTTCGGGAGGTATTCACCCCTCCACTTT

V gene: TRBV28
clone size: NA
J gene: TRBJ1-4
D gene: NA
CDR3 protein: CANSIRQATNEKLFF
CDR3 DNA: TGTGCCAACAGTATTCGACAGGCAACTAATGAAAAACTGTTTTTT

V gene: TRBV29-1
clone size: once
J gene: TRBJ2-2
D gene: TRBD2
CDR3 protein: CSVVSGGTDTGELFF
CDR3 DNA: TGCAGCGTTGTGAGCGGGGGAACAGACACCGGGGAGCTGTTTTTT

V gene: TRBV13
clone size: NA
J gene: TRBJ1-2
D gene: NA
CDR3 protein: CASSFSTGLLMGGYTF
CDR3 DNA: TGTGCCAGCAGCTTTTCCACAGGCCTTCTTATGGGGGGCTACACCTTC

V gene: TRBV4-2
clone size: once
J gene: TRBJ1-5
D gene: NA
CDR3 protein: CASSQEHPQAFNQPQHF
CDR3 DNA: TGTGCCAGCAGCCAAGAACACCCCCAGGCTTTTAATCAGCCCCAGCATTTT

V gene: TRBV27
clone size: NA
J gene: TRBJ2-3
D gene: TRBD2
CDR3 protein: CASNPLAGVTDTQYF
CDR3 DNA: TGTGCCAGCAACCCTCTAGCGGGGGTCACAGATACGCAGTATTTT

V gene: TRBV10-3
clone size: NA
J gene: TRBJ2-5
D gene: NA
CDR3 protein: CAISESKGLQETQYF
CDR3 DNA: TGTGCCATCAGTGAGTCGAAAGGACTCCAGGAGACCCAGTACTTC

V gene: TRBV15
clone size: NA
J gene: TRBJ1-2
D gene: NA
CDR3 protein: CATKTGTGYTF
CDR3 DNA: TGTGCCACCAAAACAGGGACTGGCTACACCTTC

V gene: TRBV10-3
clone size: NA
J gene: TRBJ1-5
D gene: TRBD1
CDR3 protein: CAISEGGDRGHQPQHF
CDR3 DNA: TGTGCCATCAGTGAGGGGGGGGACAGGGGGCATCAGCCCCAGCATTTT

V gene: TRBV9
clone size: NA
J gene: TRBJ2-1
D gene: NA
CDR3 protein: CASSVGSHGEQFF
CDR3 DNA: TGTGCCAGCAGCGTTGGCTCGCACGGGGAGCAGTTCTTC

V gene: TRBV29-1
clone size: NA
J gene: TRBJ1-1
D gene: TRBD1
CDR3 protein: CSVTDRRLNTEAFF
CDR3 DNA: TGCAGCGTTACGGACAGGAGATTGAACACTGAAGCTTTCTTT

V gene: TRBV5-6
clone size: once
J gene: TRBJ2-5
D gene: TRBD2
CDR3 protein: CASSLTSGAYQETQYF
CDR3 DNA: TGTGCCAGCAGCCTAACTAGCGGGGCGTACCAAGAGACCCAGTACTTC

V gene: TRBV9
clone size: NA
J gene: TRBJ2-3
D gene: NA
CDR3 protein: CASSVEGRAYTDTQYF
CDR3 DNA: TGTGCCAGCAGCGTAGAGGGCAGGGCCTACACAGATACGCAGTATTTT

V gene: TRBV27
clone size: NA
J gene: TRBJ2-7
D gene: TRBD2
CDR3 protein: CASSWTSGPEQYF
CDR3 DNA: TGTGCCAGCAGTTGGACTAGCGGGCCCGAGCAGTACTTC

V gene: TRBV29-1
clone size: few
J gene: TRBJ1-2
D gene: NA
CDR3 protein: CSVVRASLGVYGYTF
CDR3 DNA: TGCAGCGTAGTTCGGGCCTCGTTAGGGGTCTATGGCTACACCTTC

V gene: TRBV9
clone size: NA
J gene: TRBJ2-6
D gene: NA
CDR3 protein: CASVRDSGANVLTF
CDR3 DNA: TGTGCCAGCGTCAGGGACTCTGGGGCCAACGTCCTGACTTTC

V gene: TRBV7-9
clone size: NA
J gene: TRBJ1-4
D gene: TRBD1
CDR3 protein: CASSRDSGGEKLFF
CDR3 DNA: TGTGCCAGCAGCAGGGACAGCGGCGGAGAAAAACTGTTTTTT

V gene: TRBV5-1
clone size: NA
J gene: TRBJ2-2
D gene: TRBD2
CDR3 protein: CASSPQTSGLVGELFF
CDR3 DNA: TGCGCCAGCAGCCCTCAGACTAGCGGGTTGGTAGGGGAGCTGTTTTTT

V gene: TRBV7-8
clone size: NA
J gene: TRBJ1-2
D gene: TRBD1
CDR3 protein: CASSLDRGGDGYTF
CDR3 DNA: TGTGCCAGCAGCTTAGACAGGGGAGGTGATGGCTACACCTTC

V gene: TRBV6-5
clone size: NA
J gene: TRBJ1-1
D gene: NA
CDR3 protein: CASSPRGAEAFF
CDR3 DNA: TGTGCCAGCAGCCCCAGGGGTGCTGAAGCTTTCTTT

V gene: TRBV12-3/TRBV12-4
clone size: once
J gene: TRBJ2-7
D gene: TRBD1
CDR3 protein: CASSFTQGGEQYF
CDR3 DNA: TGTGCCAGCAGTTTTACACAGGGGGGCGAGCAGTACTTC

V gene: TRBV3-1/TRBV3-2
clone size: NA
J gene: TRBJ2-5
D gene: NA
CDR3 protein: CASSQMGLIVETQYF
CDR3 DNA: TGTGCCAGCAGCCAGATGGGGCTTATCGTTGAGACCCAGTACTTC

V gene: TRBV10-3
clone size: NA
J gene: TRBJ2-2
D gene: TRBD1
CDR3 protein: CAISDLGQGNTGELFF
CDR3 DNA: TGTGCCATCAGTGATCTTGGACAGGGGAACACCGGGGAGCTGTTTTTT

V gene: TRBV5-6
clone size: NA
J gene: TRBJ1-1
D gene: NA
CDR3 protein: CASSLATEAFF
CDR3 DNA: TGTGCCAGCAGCTTGGCTACTGAAGCTTTCTTT

V gene: TRBV13
clone size: NA
J gene: TRBJ1-4
D gene: TRBD1
CDR3 protein: CASSSRDRGEKLFF
CDR3 DNA: TGTGCCAGCAGCTCCCGGGACAGGGGTGAAAAACTGTTTTTT

V gene: TRBV5-1
clone size: NA
J gene: TRBJ2-5
D gene: TRBD1
CDR3 protein: CASSFGDRTQETQYF
CDR3 DNA: TGCGCCAGCAGCTTTGGGGACAGAACGCAAGAGACCCAGTACTTC

V gene: TRBV12-5
clone size: NA
J gene: TRBJ2-1
D gene: NA
CDR3 protein: CASGKDRIGVYNEQFF
CDR3 DNA: TGTGCTAGTGGGAAAGACAGGATCGGGGTTTACAATGAGCAGTTCTTC

V gene: TRBV7-9
clone size: NA
J gene: TRBJ1-2
D gene: NA
CDR3 protein: CASSFAGEVYGYTF
CDR3 DNA: TGTGCCAGCAGCTTTGCCGGGGAAGTATATGGCTACACCTTC

V gene: TRBV15
clone size: NA
J gene: TRBJ1-4
D gene: NA
CDR3 protein: CATTPPAGAGEKLFF
CDR3 DNA: TGTGCCACCACCCCCCCCGCGGGGGCAGGAGAAAAACTGTTTTTT

V gene: TRBV12-3/TRBV12-4
clone size: few
J gene: TRBJ1-5
D gene: TRBD1
CDR3 protein: CATGQEVNQPQHF
CDR3 DNA: TGTGCCACCGGACAGGAAGTCAATCAGCCCCAGCATTTT

V gene: TRBV11-2
clone size: NA
J gene: TRBJ2-1
D gene: TRBD2
CDR3 protein: CASSFGTNRNEQFF
CDR3 DNA: TGTGCCAGCAGCTTCGGGACTAATCGCAATGAGCAGTTCTTC

V gene: TRBV3-1/TRBV3-2
clone size: NA
J gene: TRBJ1-1
D gene: NA
CDR3 protein: CASSPEGNRASTEAFF
CDR3 DNA: TGTGCCAGCAGCCCAGAGGGGAACAGGGCTAGCACTGAAGCTTTCTTT

V gene: TRBV2
clone size: NA
J gene: TRBJ2-3
D gene: TRBD2
CDR3 protein: CASIHPTSGVSTDTQYF
CDR3 DNA: TGTGCCAGCATCCACCCGACTAGCGGGGTCTCCACAGATACGCAGTATTTT

V gene: TRBV7-3
clone size: once
J gene: TRBJ1-1
D gene: NA
CDR3 protein: CASSIDRFTEAFF
CDR3 DNA: TGTGCCAGTTCCATCGACAGGTTTACTGAAGCTTTCTTT

V gene: TRBV4-1
clone size: NA
J gene: TRBJ1-6
D gene: TRBD1
CDR3 protein: CASSQTDVTGSFENSPLHF
CDR3 DNA: TGCGCCAGCAGCCAGACCGACGTGACAGGGAGTTTTGAAAATTCACCCCTCCACTTT

V gene: TRBV7-3
clone size: NA
J gene: TRBJ2-1
D gene: NA
CDR3 protein: CASSLNSPAHNEQFF
CDR3 DNA: TGTGCCAGCAGCTTGAACAGCCCGGCCCACAATGAGCAGTTCTTC

V gene: TRBV2
clone size: NA
J gene: TRBJ1-5
D gene: NA
CDR3 protein: CASRKGSSNQPQHF
CDR3 DNA: TGTGCCAGCAGAAAGGGGTCAAGCAATCAGCCCCAGCATTTT

V gene: TRBV4-2
clone size: NA
J gene: TRBJ2-6
D gene: NA
CDR3 protein: CASSQEWQVYEVSGANVLTF
CDR3 DNA: TGTGCCAGCAGCCAAGAATGGCAGGTCTACGAAGTCTCTGGGGCCAACGTCCTGACTTTC

V gene: TRBV28
clone size: NA
J gene: TRBJ2-7
D gene: TRBD1
CDR3 protein: CASSFRGLYEQYF
CDR3 DNA: TGTGCCAGCAGTTTCAGGGGGCTATACGAGCAGTACTTC

V gene: TRBV9
clone size: NA
J gene: TRBJ1-2
D gene: TRBD1
CDR3 protein: CASSPSSGTGNYGYTF
CDR3 DNA: TGTGCCAGCAGCCCCAGCTCTGGGACAGGGAACTATGGCTACACCTTC

V gene: TRBV6-4
clone size: few
J gene: TRBJ2-3
D gene: NA
CDR3 protein: CASSGGETDTQYF
CDR3 DNA: TGTGCCAGCAGTGGAGGCGAGACAGATACGCAGTATTTT

V gene: TRBV9
clone size: NA
J gene: TRBJ2-1
D gene: NA
CDR3 protein: CASSVGAAGKFF
CDR3 DNA: TGTGCCAGCAGCGTAGGGGCGGCAGGGAAGTTCTTC

V gene: TRBV5-4
clone size: NA
J gene: TRBJ2-4
D gene: NA
CDR3 protein: CASTLGGGAGVNIQYF
CDR3 DNA: TGTGCCAGCACTTTGGGGGGAGGGGCAGGGGTAAACATTCAGTACTTC

V gene: TRBV25-1
clone size: NA
J gene: TRBJ1-3
D gene: NA
CDR3 protein: CASSLSIRDTIYF
CDR3 DNA: TGTGCCAGCAGCCTCAGTATCCGGGACACCATATATTTT

V gene: TRBV7-9
clone size: NA
J gene: TRBJ1-2
D gene: NA
CDR3 protein: CASSLVYQGQSGYTF
CDR3 DNA: TGTGCCAGCAGCTTAGTGTATCAGGGCCAGTCTGGCTACACCTTC

V gene: TRBV30
clone size: NA
J gene: TRBJ2-1
D gene: NA
CDR3 protein: CAWRGQSAPYNEQFF
CDR3 DNA: TGTGCCTGGAGGGGCCAGTCGGCCCCGTACAATGAGCAGTTCTTC

V gene: TRBV9
clone size: NA
J gene: TRBJ1-1
D gene: NA
CDR3 protein: CASSVEGRTEAFF
CDR3 DNA: TGTGCCAGCAGCGTAGAGGGGCGTACTGAAGCTTTCTTT

V gene: TRBV4-3
clone size: NA
J gene: TRBJ1-2
D gene: TRBD1
CDR3 protein: CASSQLGQANYGYTF
CDR3 DNA: TGCGCCAGCAGCCAGCTGGGACAGGCGAACTATGGCTACACCTTC

V gene: TRBV19
clone size: NA
J gene: TRBJ1-3
D gene: TRBD1
CDR3 protein: CASSIGDRGILFSGNTIYF
CDR3 DNA: TGTGCCAGTAGTATAGGGGACAGGGGGATCCTATTCTCTGGAAACACCATATATTTT

V gene: TRBV7-2
clone size: NA
J gene: TRBJ2-7
D gene: TRBD2
CDR3 protein: CASSFIVAGGLKDKQYF
CDR3 DNA: TGTGCCAGCAGCTTTATCGTAGCGGGGGGGTTAAAAGATAAGCAGTACTTC

V gene: TRBV5-4
clone size: NA
J gene: TRBJ2-2
D gene: TRBD2
CDR3 protein: CASSPPGTSGGAGTGELFF
CDR3 DNA: TGTGCCAGCAGCCCACCGGGGACTAGCGGGGGGGCCGGGACCGGGGAGCTGTTTTTT

V gene: TRBV28
clone size: once
J gene: TRBJ1-4
D gene: NA
CDR3 protein: CASSSIQIEKLFF
CDR3 DNA: TGTGCCAGCAGTTCCATCCAGATTGAAAAACTGTTTTTT

V gene: TRBV3-1/TRBV3-2
clone size: NA
J gene: TRBJ2-2
D gene: TRBD2
CDR3 protein: CASSHPGLEAGELFF
CDR3 DNA: TGTGCCAGCAGCCACCCGGGACTAGAGGCCGGGGAGCTGTTTTTT

V gene: TRBV6-5
clone size: NA
J gene: TRBJ1-3
D gene: NA
CDR3 protein: CAGGDPTSGNTIYF
CDR3 DNA: TGTGCCGGGGGGGATCCGACCTCTGGAAACACCATATATTTT

V gene: TRBV3-1/TRBV3-2
clone size: NA
J gene: TRBJ1-1
D gene: NA
CDR3 protein: CASSQDTAEAFF
CDR3 DNA: TGTGCCAGCAGCCAAGATACAGCTGAAGCTTTCTTT

V gene: TRBV7-7
clone size: NA
J gene: TRBJ2-1
D gene: NA
CDR3 protein: CASSITGSNEQFF
CDR3 DNA: TGTGCCAGCAGCATAACAGGGTCCAATGAGCAGTTCTTC